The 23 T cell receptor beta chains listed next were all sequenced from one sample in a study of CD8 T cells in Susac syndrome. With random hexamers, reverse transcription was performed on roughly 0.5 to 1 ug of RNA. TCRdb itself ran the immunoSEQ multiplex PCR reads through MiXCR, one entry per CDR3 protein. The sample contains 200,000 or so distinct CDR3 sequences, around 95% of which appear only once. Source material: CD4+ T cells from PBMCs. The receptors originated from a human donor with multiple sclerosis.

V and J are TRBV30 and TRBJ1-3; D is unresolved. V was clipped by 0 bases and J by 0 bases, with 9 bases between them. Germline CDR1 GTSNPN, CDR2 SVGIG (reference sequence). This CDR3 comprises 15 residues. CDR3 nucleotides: TGTGCCTGGAGTGTACGGCAGAGCTCTGGAAACACCATATATTTT. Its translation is CAWSVRQSSGNTIYF.

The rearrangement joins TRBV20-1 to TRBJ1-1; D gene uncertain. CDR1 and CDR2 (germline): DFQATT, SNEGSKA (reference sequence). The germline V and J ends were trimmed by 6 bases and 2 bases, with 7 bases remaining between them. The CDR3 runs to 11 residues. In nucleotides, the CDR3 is TGCAGTGCCTCCTTCAACACTGAAGCTTTCTTT. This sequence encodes CSASFNTEAFF.

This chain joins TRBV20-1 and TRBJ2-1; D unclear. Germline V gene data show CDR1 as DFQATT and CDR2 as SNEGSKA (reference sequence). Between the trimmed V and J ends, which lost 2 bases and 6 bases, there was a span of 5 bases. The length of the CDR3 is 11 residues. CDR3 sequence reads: CSARQINEQFF. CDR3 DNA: TGCAGTGCTAGACAGATCAATGAGCAGTTCTTC.

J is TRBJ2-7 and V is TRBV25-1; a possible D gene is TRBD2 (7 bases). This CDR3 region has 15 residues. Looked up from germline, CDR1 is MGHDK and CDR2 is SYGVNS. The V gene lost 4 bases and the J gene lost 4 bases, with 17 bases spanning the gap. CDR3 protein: CASSAANRGAYEQYF. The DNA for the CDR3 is TGTGCCAGCAGTGCCGCGAACCGGGGGGCGTACGAGCAGTACTTC.

CDR3 region: CVSNSGGVFSGYTF. The CDR3 DNA reads as TGTGTAAGCAACTCGGGGGGAGTTTTCTCTGGCTACACCTTC. The V gene is TRBV12-3 or TRBV12-4, the J gene TRBJ1-2; D is possibly TRBD1 (5 bases). The CDR3 is made up of 14 amino acids.

CDR3 DNA: TGCAGCACCCCCAAGCGGGGGGGCGGTAATGAGCAGTTCTTC. It specifies CSTPKRGGGNEQFF. The chain employs TRBV29-1 and TRBJ2-1, with 10 nucleotides matching TRBD2. The CDR3 is 14 amino acids. The germline V gene has CDR1 SQVTM and CDR2 ANQGSEA. V was pared by 8 bases and J by 7 bases, with 11 bases of the junction left unmatched.

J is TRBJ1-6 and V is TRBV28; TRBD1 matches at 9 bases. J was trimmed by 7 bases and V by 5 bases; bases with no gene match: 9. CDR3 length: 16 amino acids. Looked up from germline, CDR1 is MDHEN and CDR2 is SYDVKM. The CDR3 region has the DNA TGTGCCAGCAGTCTGGAAGGACAGGGGTCCAATTCACCCCTCCACTTT. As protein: CASSLEGQGSNSPLHF.

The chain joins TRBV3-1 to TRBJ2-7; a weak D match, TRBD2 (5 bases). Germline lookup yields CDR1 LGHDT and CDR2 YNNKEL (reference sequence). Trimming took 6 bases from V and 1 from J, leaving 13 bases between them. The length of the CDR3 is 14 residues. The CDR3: CASRPSGPSYEQYF. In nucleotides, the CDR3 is TGTGCCAGCAGACCAAGCGGACCTTCCTACGAGCAGTACTTC.

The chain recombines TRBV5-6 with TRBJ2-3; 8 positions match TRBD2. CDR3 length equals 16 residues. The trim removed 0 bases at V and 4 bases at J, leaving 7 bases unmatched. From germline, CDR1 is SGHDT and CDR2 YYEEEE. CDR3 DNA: TGTGCCAGCAGCTTGGATGCGGGGGGTTTCGCAGATACGCAGTATTTT. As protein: CASSLDAGGFADTQYF.

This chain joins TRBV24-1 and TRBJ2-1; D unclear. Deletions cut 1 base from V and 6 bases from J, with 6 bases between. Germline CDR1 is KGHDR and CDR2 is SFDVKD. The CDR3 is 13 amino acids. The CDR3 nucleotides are TGTGCCACCAGTGATTTAACCGGCAATGAGCAGTTCTTC. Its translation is CATSDLTGNEQFF.

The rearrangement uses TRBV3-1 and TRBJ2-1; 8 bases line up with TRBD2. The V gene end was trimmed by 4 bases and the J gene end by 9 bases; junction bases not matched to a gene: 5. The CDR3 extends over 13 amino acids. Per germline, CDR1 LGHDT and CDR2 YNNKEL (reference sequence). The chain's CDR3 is CASSLSLAGEQFF. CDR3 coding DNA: TGTGCCAGCAGCCTAAGTCTAGCGGGTGAGCAGTTCTTC.

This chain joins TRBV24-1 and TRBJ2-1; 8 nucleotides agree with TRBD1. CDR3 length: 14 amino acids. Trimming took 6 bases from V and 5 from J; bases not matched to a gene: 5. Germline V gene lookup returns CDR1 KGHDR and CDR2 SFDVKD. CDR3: CATSRTGFDNEQFF. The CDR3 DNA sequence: TGTGCCACCAGTCGGACAGGGTTTGACAATGAGCAGTTCTTC.

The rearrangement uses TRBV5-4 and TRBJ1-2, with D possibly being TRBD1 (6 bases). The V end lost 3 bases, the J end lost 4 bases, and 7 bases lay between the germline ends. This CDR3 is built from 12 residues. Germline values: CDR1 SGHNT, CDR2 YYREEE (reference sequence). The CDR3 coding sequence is TGTGCCAGCAGCTCCAGGGGCTATGGCTACACCTTC. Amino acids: CASSSRGYGYTF.

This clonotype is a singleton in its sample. The CDR3 coding sequence is TGTGCCAGCAGTTACTCCACATCATCCCCACCCCACGGCTACGAGCAGTACTTC. Translating it yields CASSYSTSSPPHGYEQYF. The chain employs TRBV6-2 or TRBV6-3 and TRBJ2-7; D unresolved. Germline V CDR1 and CDR2: MNHEY, SVGEGT. The V and J ends lost 0 bases and 3 bases respectively, with 21 bases between them. The length of the CDR3 is 18 residues.

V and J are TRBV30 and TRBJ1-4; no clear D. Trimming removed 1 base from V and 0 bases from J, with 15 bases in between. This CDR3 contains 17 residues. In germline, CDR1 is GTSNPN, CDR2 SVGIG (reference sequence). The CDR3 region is CAWSGGSPISTNEKLFF. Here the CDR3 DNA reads TGTGCCTGGAGTGGTGGGTCTCCTATATCAACTAATGAAAAACTGTTTTTT.

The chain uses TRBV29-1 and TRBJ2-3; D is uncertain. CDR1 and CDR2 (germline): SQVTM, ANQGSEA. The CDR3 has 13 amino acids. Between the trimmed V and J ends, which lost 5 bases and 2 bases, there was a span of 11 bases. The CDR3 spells CSVRRATTDTQYF. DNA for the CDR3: TGCAGCGTTAGGAGAGCCACCACAGATACGCAGTATTTT.

This chain's CDR3 is CATGPPGQGANQPQHF. CDR3 bases: TGTGCCACCGGTCCCCCGGGACAGGGGGCCAATCAGCCCCAGCATTTT. The rearrangement joins TRBV27 to TRBJ1-5; 12 nucleotides align to TRBD1. V gave up 10 bases and J gave up 3 bases; unmatched junction bases: 10. The length of the CDR3 is 16 residues. Germline values: CDR1 MNHEY, CDR2 SMNVEV (reference sequence).

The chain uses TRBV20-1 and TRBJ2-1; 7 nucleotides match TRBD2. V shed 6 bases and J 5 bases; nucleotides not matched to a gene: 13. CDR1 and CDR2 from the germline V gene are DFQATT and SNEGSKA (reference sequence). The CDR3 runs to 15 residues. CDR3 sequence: CSAPATSVYNNEQFF. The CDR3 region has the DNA TGCAGTGCCCCGGCCACTAGCGTTTACAACAATGAGCAGTTCTTC.

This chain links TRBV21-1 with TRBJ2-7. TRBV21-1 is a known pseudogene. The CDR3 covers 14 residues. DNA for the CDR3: TGTGCCAGCAGCAAAGCCGATCGCTCCTACGAGCAGTACTTC. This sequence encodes CASSKADRSYEQYF.

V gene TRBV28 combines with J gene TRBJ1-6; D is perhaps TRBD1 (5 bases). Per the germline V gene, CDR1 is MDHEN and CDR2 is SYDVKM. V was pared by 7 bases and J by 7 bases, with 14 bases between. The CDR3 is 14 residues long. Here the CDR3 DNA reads TGTGCCAGCAAGCGACAGCTCCAGAATTCACCCCTCCACTTT. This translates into CASKRQLQNSPLHF.

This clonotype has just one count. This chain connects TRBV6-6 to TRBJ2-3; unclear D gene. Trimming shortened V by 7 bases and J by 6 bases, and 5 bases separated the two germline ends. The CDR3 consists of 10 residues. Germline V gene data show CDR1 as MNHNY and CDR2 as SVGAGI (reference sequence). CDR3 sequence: CASTGDTQYF. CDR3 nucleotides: TGTGCCAGCACGGGCGATACGCAGTATTTT.

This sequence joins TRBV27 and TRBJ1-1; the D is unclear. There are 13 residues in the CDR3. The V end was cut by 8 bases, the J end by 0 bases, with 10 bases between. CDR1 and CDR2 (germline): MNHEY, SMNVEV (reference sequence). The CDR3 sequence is CASGPGVNTEAFF. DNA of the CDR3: TGTGCCAGCGGACCCGGAGTGAACACTGAAGCTTTCTTT.

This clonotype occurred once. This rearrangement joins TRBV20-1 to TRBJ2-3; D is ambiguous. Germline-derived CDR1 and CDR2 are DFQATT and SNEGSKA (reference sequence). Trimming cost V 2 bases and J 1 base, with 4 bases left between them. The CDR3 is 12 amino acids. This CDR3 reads CSARSRTDTQYF. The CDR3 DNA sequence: TGCAGTGCTAGATCTCGCACAGATACGCAGTATTTT.